This TCR beta chain was sequenced in a study of T cell changes during pregnancy in multiple sclerosis. The method was immunoSEQ multiplex PCR; TCRdb's version includes in-frame clones alone and lacks a portion of them. The data contain 49,000 or so clones, more than 85% of them singletons. The CDR3 is 15 residues long. V trimming: 5 bases; J trimming: 3 bases; junction bases outside the gene matches: 6. CDR1 and CDR2 from the germline V gene are MNHEY and SVGAGI. The V gene is TRBV6-5, the J gene TRBJ1-2; TRBD1 agrees at 10 bases. The clonotype originates from a female donor with multiple sclerosis, enrolled in a pregnancy study. This sample comprised peripheral blood, obtained in the third trimester of pregnancy. CDR3 coding DNA: TGTGCCAGCAGTAGACAGGGGGCGCGAGACTATGGCTACACCTTC. Its translation: CASSRQGARDYGYTF.